This T cell receptor beta chain was identified during a study of glioma-infiltrating T cells after dendritic cell vaccination. Overall study context: Between about 2002 and 2013, patients got autologous tumor lysate-pulsed dendritic cell vaccines.

Study results and caveats: Few patients contributed both blood and tumor specimens.

Amplification used 60 V beta primers and 13 J beta primers. This table comes from immunoSEQ multiplex PCR, and its TCRdb copy is limited to in-frame clones, with some not included. Among approximately 62,000 clones listed, more than 75% were seen once. CDR1 is LGHNA and CDR2 is YSLEER in the germline V gene. The V segment lost 1 base and the J segment 7 bases; nucleotides outside the gene matches: 3. The CDR3 consists of 13 residues. On this clone itself: Its antigen is not known.

Time point in this sample: after dendritic cell vaccination, including at tumor progression/relapse. None of the glioblastoma patients had an isocitrate dehydrogenase mutation. The sequenced sample was blood, obtained after dendritic cell vaccination. The chain joins TRBV4-3 to TRBJ1-2, with 7 nucleotides matching TRBD1. This clonotype was obtained from a human donor with glioblastoma. CDR3 bases: TGCGCCAGCAGCCAAGGCAGGGACAGTGGCTACACCTTC. Translating it yields CASSQGRDSGYTF.